This T cell receptor (beta chain) was sequenced in a study of CXCR3-negative and CXCR3-positive naive CD8 T cells. Study background: Sequencing yielded 140 million or so TRB reads, roughly 1.5 +/- 0.3 million per library. Study results and limitations: Greater hydrophobicity was found in TRB CDR3s of CXCR3-positive naive cells than of CXCR3-negative naive cells. TRBV-TRBJ usage was similar across naive CXCR3 subsets but distinct in memory cells.

Researchers prepared the TRB cDNA libraries using 5' RACE with UMI labels. From the 5' RACE reads, TCRdb lists one entry per CDR3 protein and no DNA. This sample carries about 5,500 distinct CDR3 sequences, with around 2% going to the ten biggest clones. This CDR3 region has 14 residues. By frequency, this clonotype registers medium-sized. The antigen is undetermined. At a few hundred thousand cells each, triplicate sorts were carried out for each CD8+ T cell subset. The sequencing sample was made of naive CXCR3- CD8+ T cells from blood. The subset: CD45RO-CCR7+CD27+CD95- naive CD8+ T cells lacking CXCR3 (TNR3-). This receptor was taken from a human donor in good health. Some clones in this sample may be carry-over from other donors' samples. The V call is TRBV21-1, the J call TRBJ2-5; no DNA is available, so the TRBD2 call from TCRdb remains unchecked. TRBV21-1 is a known pseudogene. The CDR3 sequence: CASSPSGGQETQYF.